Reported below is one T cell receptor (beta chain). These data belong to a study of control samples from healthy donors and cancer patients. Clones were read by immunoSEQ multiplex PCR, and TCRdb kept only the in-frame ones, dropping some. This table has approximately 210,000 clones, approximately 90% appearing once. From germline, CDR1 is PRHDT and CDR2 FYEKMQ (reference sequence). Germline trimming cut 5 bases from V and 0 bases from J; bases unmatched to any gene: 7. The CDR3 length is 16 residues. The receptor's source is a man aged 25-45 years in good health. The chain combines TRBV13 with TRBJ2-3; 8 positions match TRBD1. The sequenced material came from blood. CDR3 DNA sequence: TGTGCCAGCAGCAAGGGCTACAGGGGGAGCACAGATACGCAGTATTTT. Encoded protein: CASSKGYRGSTDTQYF.